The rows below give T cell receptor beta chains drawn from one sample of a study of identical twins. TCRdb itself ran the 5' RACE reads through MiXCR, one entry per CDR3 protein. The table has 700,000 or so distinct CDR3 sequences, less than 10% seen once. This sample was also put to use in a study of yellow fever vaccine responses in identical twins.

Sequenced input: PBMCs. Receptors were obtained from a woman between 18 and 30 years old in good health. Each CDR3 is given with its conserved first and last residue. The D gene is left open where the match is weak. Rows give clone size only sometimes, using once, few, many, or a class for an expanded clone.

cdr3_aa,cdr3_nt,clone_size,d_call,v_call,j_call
CASSALNTEAFF,TGTGCCAGCAGCGCCCTGAACACTGAAGCTTTCTTT,few,NA,TRBV9,TRBJ1-1
CASSPKGQQKYEQYF,TGTGCCAGCAGTCCAAAGGGACAGCAGAAATACGAGCAGTACTTC,many,TRBD1,TRBV27,TRBJ2-7
CSVFSGGGYNEQFF,TGCAGCGTCTTCTCAGGGGGTGGCTACAATGAGCAGTTCTTC,NA,TRBD1,TRBV29-1,TRBJ2-1
CSAGAGDSSYEQYF,TGCAGTGCGGGAGCGGGGGATAGCTCCTACGAGCAGTACTTC,few,TRBD2,TRBV20-1,TRBJ2-7
CASSLGPRGDHEQFF,TGTGCCAGCAGCTTAGGACCGCGGGGCGACCATGAGCAGTTCTTC,many,NA,TRBV7-9,TRBJ2-1
CASSWTRTGELFF,TGCGCCAGCAGCTGGACTAGAACCGGGGAGCTGTTTTTT,few,TRBD2,TRBV4-3,TRBJ2-2
CASSLLSGLADYNEQFF,TGTGCCAGCAGCTTGCTCTCGGGCCTAGCGGACTACAATGAGCAGTTCTTC,NA,TRBD2,TRBV5-6,TRBJ2-1
CATRQGRAFF,TGTGCCACCCGGCAAGGGAGAGCTTTCTTT,few,NA,TRBV9,TRBJ1-1
CASSFLGGGNEKLFF,TGTGCCAGCAGTTTTCTCGGAGGGGGAAATGAAAAACTGTTTTTT,NA,NA,TRBV12-3/TRBV12-4,TRBJ1-4
CASSDWGAGETQYF,TGTGCCAGCAGTGATTGGGGGGCTGGGGAGACCCAGTACTTC,NA,NA,TRBV25-1,TRBJ2-5
CATSRDLSGANVLTF,TGTGCCACCAGCAGAGACCTCTCTGGGGCCAACGTCCTGACTTTC,NA,NA,TRBV15,TRBJ2-6
CASSWGGTNTGELFF,TGCGCCAGCAGCTGGGGGGGAACGAACACCGGGGAGCTGTTTTTT,NA,TRBD2,TRBV5-1,TRBJ2-2
CATSSRDPNQPQHF,TGTGCCACCAGTTCGAGGGACCCAAATCAGCCCCAGCATTTT,NA,NA,TRBV24-1,TRBJ1-5
CANIPGGEAHF,TGTGCCAACATACCCGGGGGAGAGGCCCACTTT,NA,NA,TRBV6-5,TRBJ1-5
CSVEEQLNTEAFF,TGCAGCGTTGAAGAACAGTTGAACACTGAAGCTTTCTTT,NA,NA,TRBV29-1,TRBJ1-1
CASSYHPTHWGRTSGGTYEQYF,TGTGCCAGCAGTTACCATCCAACGCACTGGGGAAGGACTAGCGGGGGAACCTACGAGCAGTACTTC,few,TRBD2,TRBV6-2/TRBV6-3,TRBJ2-7
CASSQGTGAPYNEQFF,TGTGCCAGCAGCCAAGGGACAGGCGCCCCCTACAATGAGCAGTTCTTC,NA,TRBD1,TRBV3-1,TRBJ2-1
CATMNTGTQYF,TGTGCCACCATGAACACAGGGACCCAGTACTTC,few,NA,TRBV24-1,TRBJ2-5
CASSGDRGIYNEQFF,TGTGCCAGCAGTGGGGACAGGGGTATCTACAATGAGCAGTTCTTC,NA,TRBD1,TRBV2,TRBJ2-1
CASNKDRGTYEQYF,TGTGCCAGCAATAAGGACAGGGGGACCTACGAGCAGTACTTC,NA,TRBD1,TRBV2,TRBJ2-7
CASSLQPPGQGRTGELFF,TGTGCCAGCAGCTTGCAACCTCCGGGACAGGGTCGCACCGGGGAGCTGTTTTTT,many,TRBD1,TRBV11-2,TRBJ2-2